Following are 20 T cell receptor beta chains from one sample sequenced in a study of OX40 agonist ivuxolimab in advanced cancers. Library creation used the immunoSEQ multiplex PCR assay. TCRdb limited this immuneACCESS table to in-frame rearrangements with V and J called. A share of clones is missing; checked studies link under half to unresolved V genes, and the rest is unexplained. Within this sample are under 80,000 clones, with 70% to 90% of them counted one time only. The leading ten clones occupy approximately 0.98% of the sample. This sample comprised CD4+ or CD8+ T cells sorted from blood, obtained in a trial of the OX40 agonist ivuxolimab. Receptor source: an adult with an advanced solid tumor such as melanoma, head and neck, liver or kidney cancer.

This chain joins TRBV5-1 and TRBJ1-1; D is ambiguous. V was shortened by 1 base and J by 11 bases, with 12 bases between the two germline ends. Germline values: CDR1 SGHRS, CDR2 YFSETQ. The CDR3 loop spans 12 amino acids. The CDR3: CASSLNLREAFF. The CDR3 DNA follows: TGCGCCAGCAGCTTGAACCTACGCGAGGCTTTCTTT.

This chain uses TRBV14 with TRBJ2-5, with D unclear. Between the trimmed V and J ends, which lost 2 bases and 1 base, there was a span of 8 bases. Looked up from germline, CDR1 is SGHDN and CDR2 is FVKESK. This CDR3 has 14 residues. Here the CDR3 reads CASSQTNSQETQYF. As DNA, the CDR3 is TGTGCCAGCAGCCAAACTAACAGCCAAGAGACCCAGTACTTC.

V gene TRBV29-1 combines with J gene TRBJ2-1; TRBD2 agrees at 9 bases. The CDR3 has 14 amino acids. The germline V gene has CDR1 SQVTM and CDR2 ANQGSEA. V shed 7 bases and J 7 bases; nucleotides not matched to a gene: 11. Written as DNA, the CDR3 is TGCAGCGGGGATAGCGGGAGAGCGGGTAATGAGCAGTTCTTC. This codes for CSGDSGRAGNEQFF.

The genes are TRBV4-1 and TRBJ1-1; D may be TRBD1 (5 bases). The CDR3 extends over 16 amino acids. Trimming cost V 0 bases and J 6 bases, with 17 bases left between them. Germline CDR1 is MGHRA and CDR2 is YSYEKL. For the CDR3, the DNA is TGCGCCAGCAGCCAAGAACGCCGGGGCGGGCGATCTGAAGCTTTCTTT. It codes for CASSQERRGGRSEAFF.

The chain couples TRBV30 to TRBJ2-1; D is uncertain. V was trimmed by 0 bases and J by 0 bases, leaving 12 bases between them. Germline CDR1 is GTSNPN and CDR2 is SVGIG (reference sequence). CDR3 size: 16 residues. In DNA, the CDR3 is TGTGCCTGGAGTGTAATACGAGCTAGCTCCTACAATGAGCAGTTCTTC. This gives the protein CAWSVIRASSYNEQFF.

V usage is TRBV9 and J usage is TRBJ2-3; 9 bases align to TRBD1. Germline V gene sequence: CDR1 SGDLS, CDR2 YYNGEE. The CDR3 loop spans 17 amino acids. V gave up 4 bases and J gave up 5 bases; unmatched junction bases: 14. The CDR3 region is CASSNPGGDRVIDTQYF. Written as DNA, the CDR3 is TGTGCCAGCAGCAACCCCGGCGGGGACAGGGTGATAGATACGCAGTATTTT.

The rearrangement uses TRBV7-3 and TRBJ2-5; TRBD1 or TRBD2 may be the D gene (5 bases each). From germline, CDR1 is SGHTA and CDR2 FQGTGA. The V gene lost 3 bases and the J gene lost 5 bases, with 16 bases spanning the gap. The CDR3 is 15 residues long. This CDR3 is CASSFSGTAVETQYF. CDR3 nucleotides: TGTGCCAGCAGCTTCTCCGGGACGGCGGTGGAGACCCAGTACTTC.

This clone was seen only a few times. This CDR3 is CASSVDPLTGTQYF. CDR3 coding DNA: TGTGCCAGCAGCGTGGATCCTTTAACGGGGACCCAGTACTTC. V gene TRBV9 combines with J gene TRBJ2-5; no definite D call. V lost 2 bases, J lost 7 bases, and 15 bases lay in between. The CDR3 totals 14 residues. Germline V gene sequence: CDR1 SGDLS, CDR2 YYNGEE.

For this clone: Other DNA sequences in the same sample also yield this CDR3. The genes are TRBV7-3 and TRBJ2-1; 11 bases align to TRBD2. The CDR3 sequence is 15 residues long. V dropped 3 bases and J dropped 6; count of bases not matched to a gene: 4. CDR1 and CDR2 from the germline V gene are SGHTA and FQGTGA. CDR3 sequence (DNA): TGTGCCAGCAGCTTCAAACTAGCGGGAGTCAATGAGCAGTTCTTC. Its translation is CASSFKLAGVNEQFF.

J is TRBJ2-1 and V is TRBV5-1, with D perhaps TRBD1 (5 bases). The CDR3 runs 15 residues. The V gene's germline CDR1 is SGHRS and CDR2 YFSETQ. V was trimmed by 0 bases and J by 9 bases, leaving 16 bases between them. CDR3 nucleotide sequence: TGCGCCAGCAGCTTGGTCGGACAAGGGAACAGTGAGCAGTTCTTC. Its translation is CASSLVGQGNSEQFF.

V usage is TRBV10-3 and J usage is TRBJ1-5; D perhaps matches TRBD1 (6 bases). The CDR3 contains 13 residues. CDR1 and CDR2 from the germline V gene are ENHRY and SYGVKD. The V gene lost 6 bases and the J gene lost 7 bases, with 13 bases spanning the gap. The CDR3 coding sequence is TGTGCCATCAGATACAGGGAGGACCAGCCCCAGCATTTT. Translating it yields CAIRYREDQPQHF.

The chain couples TRBV4-1 to TRBJ2-3; D might be TRBD2 (6 bases). Germline CDR1 MGHRA, CDR2 YSYEKL. The V end was cut by 0 bases, the J end by 5 bases, with 15 bases between. CDR3 size: 16 residues. The chain's CDR3 is CASSQDRWGEVDTQYF. The CDR3 nucleotides read TGCGCCAGCAGCCAAGATAGGTGGGGGGAGGTAGATACGCAGTATTTT.

CDR3 residues: CASSGRWGEKLFF. CDR3 nucleotide sequence: TGTGCCAGCAGTGGGCGGTGGGGTGAAAAACTGTTTTTT. The V gene is TRBV28, the J gene TRBJ1-4, with D hard to call. Germline loops: CDR1 MDHEN, CDR2 SYDVKM. V was pared by 5 bases and J by 7 bases, with 11 bases between. There are 13 residues in the CDR3.

The V and J genes are TRBV15 and TRBJ2-5; no definite D call. In germline, CDR1 is LNHNV, CDR2 YYDKDF (reference sequence). Trimming left V 0 bases short and J 5 bases short, with 7 bases between. The CDR3 runs to 13 residues. CDR3 region: CATSRDKGETQYF. CDR3 DNA: TGTGCCACCAGCAGAGATAAAGGCGAGACCCAGTACTTC.

This chain joins TRBV5-1 and TRBJ1-1; 10 positions match TRBD1. The V segment lost 5 bases and the J segment 3 bases; nucleotides outside the gene matches: 7. CDR3 length: 15 residues. Germline CDR1 is SGHRS and CDR2 is YFSETQ. The CDR3, as DNA: TGCGCCAGCAGACTGAGGACAGGGGGTCACACTGAAGCTTTCTTT. Its translation is CASRLRTGGHTEAFF.

This chain joins TRBV18 and TRBJ1-4; D not certain. The V gene's germline CDR1 is KGHSH and CDR2 LQKENI. The ends were cut back, 0 bases at V and 7 bases at J, with 12 bases in the middle. The CDR3 runs to 15 residues. For the CDR3, the DNA is TGTGCCAGCTCACCACCAAATGCGGTCGGTGAAAAACTGTTTTTT. Translated, it gives CASSPPNAVGEKLFF.

The chain combines TRBV9 with TRBJ2-5, with D perhaps being TRBD1 or TRBD2 (7 bases each). Germline V gene sequence: CDR1 SGDLS, CDR2 YYNGEE. CDR3 length equals 16 residues. V lost 1 base and J lost 2, with 15 bases in between. CDR3 coding DNA: TGTGCCAGCAGCGTATCCCCAGGGGGGGGACAAGAGACCCAGTACTTC. Translated, it gives CASSVSPGGGQETQYF.

V usage is TRBV5-5 and J usage is TRBJ1-4, with D hard to call. The CDR3 runs to 15 residues. The germline V gene encodes CDR1 SGHKS and CDR2 YYEKEE (reference sequence). Trimming shortened V by 0 bases and J by 3 bases, and 9 bases separated the two germline ends. CDR3 residues: CASSLAFWPNEKLFF. The CDR3, as DNA: TGTGCCAGCAGCTTGGCCTTTTGGCCTAATGAAAAACTGTTTTTT. The full variable domain, its missing parts supplied by reference TRBV5-5 and TRBJ1-4, is DAGVTQSPTHLIKTRGQQVTLRCSPISGHKSVSWYQQVLGQGPQFIFQYYEKEERGRGNFPDRFSARQFPNYSSELNVNALLLGDSALYLCASSLAFWPNEKLFFGSGTQLSVL.

The chain links TRBV7-3 to TRBJ1-1, with TRBD1 matching 10 bases. The CDR3 contains 17 residues. V trimming: 4 bases; J trimming: 4 bases; junction bases outside the gene matches: 12. Germline V CDR1 and CDR2: SGHTA, FQGTGA. The CDR3 DNA reads as TGTGCCAGCAGCTCACCGGGACAGGGGTTGGAGAGCACTGAAGCTTTCTTT. Protein sequence: CASSSPGQGLESTEAFF.

The rearrangement links TRBV28 to TRBJ2-2; a weak D match, TRBD1 (5 bases). Germline-derived CDR1 and CDR2 are MDHEN and SYDVKM. The V end was cut by 4 bases, the J end by 4 bases, with 16 bases between. The CDR3 has 16 residues. As DNA, the CDR3 is TGTGCCAGCAGTTCCCCTACAGGATGGGGCACCGGGGAGCTGTTTTTT. This sequence encodes CASSSPTGWGTGELFF.